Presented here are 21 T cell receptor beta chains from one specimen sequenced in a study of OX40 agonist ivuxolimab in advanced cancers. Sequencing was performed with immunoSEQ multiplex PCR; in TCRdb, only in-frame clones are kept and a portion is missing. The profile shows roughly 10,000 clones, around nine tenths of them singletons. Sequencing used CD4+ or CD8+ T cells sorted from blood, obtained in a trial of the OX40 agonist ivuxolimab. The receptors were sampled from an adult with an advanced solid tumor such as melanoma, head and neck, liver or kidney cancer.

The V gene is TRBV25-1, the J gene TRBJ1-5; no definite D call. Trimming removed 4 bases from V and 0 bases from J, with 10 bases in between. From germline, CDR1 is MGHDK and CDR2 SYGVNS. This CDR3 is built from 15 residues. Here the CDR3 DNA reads TGTGCCAGCAGTGGTGGGGAGGGTAGCAATCAGCCCCAGCATTTT. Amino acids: CASSGGEGSNQPQHF.

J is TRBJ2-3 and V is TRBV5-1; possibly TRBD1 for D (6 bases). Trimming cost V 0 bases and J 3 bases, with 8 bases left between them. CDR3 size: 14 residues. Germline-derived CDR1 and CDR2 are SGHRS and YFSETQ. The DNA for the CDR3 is TGCGCCAGCAGCTTGGGAGGGGGAACAGATACGCAGTATTTT. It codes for CASSLGGGTDTQYF.

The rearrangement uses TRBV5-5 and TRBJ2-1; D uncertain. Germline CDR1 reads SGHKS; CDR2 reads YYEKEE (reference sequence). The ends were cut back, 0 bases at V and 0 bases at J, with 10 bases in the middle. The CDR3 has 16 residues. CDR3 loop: CASSLEPPGSYNEQFF. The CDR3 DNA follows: TGTGCCAGCAGCTTGGAACCCCCCGGCTCCTACAATGAGCAGTTCTTC.

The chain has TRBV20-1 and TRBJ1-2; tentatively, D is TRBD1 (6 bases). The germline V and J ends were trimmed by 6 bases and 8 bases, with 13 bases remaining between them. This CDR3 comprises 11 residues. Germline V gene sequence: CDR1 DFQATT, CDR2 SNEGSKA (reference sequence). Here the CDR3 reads CSAPTGGGYTF. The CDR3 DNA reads TGCAGTGCCCCGACAGGCGGCGGCTACACCTTC.

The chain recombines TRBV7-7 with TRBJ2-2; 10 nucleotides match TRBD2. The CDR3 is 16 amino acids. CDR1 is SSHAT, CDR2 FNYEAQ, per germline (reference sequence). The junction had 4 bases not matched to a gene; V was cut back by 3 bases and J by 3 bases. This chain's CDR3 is CASSLELAGDTGELFF. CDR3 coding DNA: TGTGCCAGCAGCTTGGAGCTAGCGGGGGACACCGGGGAGCTGTTTTTT.

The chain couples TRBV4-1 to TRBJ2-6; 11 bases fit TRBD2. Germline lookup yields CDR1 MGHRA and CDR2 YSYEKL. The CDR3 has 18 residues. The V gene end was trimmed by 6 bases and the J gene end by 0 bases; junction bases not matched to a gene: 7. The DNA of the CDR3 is TGCGCCAGCAGTGAACTAGCGGGGGCCCCCTCTGGGGCCAACGTCCTGACTTTC. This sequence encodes CASSELAGAPSGANVLTF.

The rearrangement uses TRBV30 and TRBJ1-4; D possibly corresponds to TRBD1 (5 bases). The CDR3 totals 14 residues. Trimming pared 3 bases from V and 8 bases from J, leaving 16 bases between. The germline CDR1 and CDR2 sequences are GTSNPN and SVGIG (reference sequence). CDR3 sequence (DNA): TGTGCCTGGAGGGGGGGGGACTCTGACGAAAAACTGTTTTTT. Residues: CAWRGGDSDEKLFF. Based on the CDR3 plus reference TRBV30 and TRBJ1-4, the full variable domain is SQTIHQWPATLVQPVGSPLSLECTVEGTSNPNLYWYRQAAGRGLQLLFYSVGIGQISSEVPQNLSASRPQDRQFILSSKKLLLSDSGFYLCAWRGGDSDEKLFFGSGTQLSVL.

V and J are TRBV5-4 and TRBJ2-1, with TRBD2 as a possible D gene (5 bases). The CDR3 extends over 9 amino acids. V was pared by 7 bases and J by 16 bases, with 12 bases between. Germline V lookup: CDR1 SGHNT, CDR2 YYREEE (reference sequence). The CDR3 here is CASPPEVFF. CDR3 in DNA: TGTGCCAGCCCCCCGGAGGTCTTCTTC.

The DNA for the CDR3 is TGTGCCAGCAGCTCGAGGACAGGGGAGTTCAGCTATGGCTACACCTTC. Its protein product is CASSSRTGEFSYGYTF. This rearrangement joins TRBV7-9 to TRBJ1-2, with 9 bases fitting TRBD1. Trimming at V came to 4 bases and at J to 4 bases, leaving 10 bases not matched to a gene. Germline CDR1 SEHNR, CDR2 FQNEAQ (reference sequence). The CDR3 is 16 amino acids.

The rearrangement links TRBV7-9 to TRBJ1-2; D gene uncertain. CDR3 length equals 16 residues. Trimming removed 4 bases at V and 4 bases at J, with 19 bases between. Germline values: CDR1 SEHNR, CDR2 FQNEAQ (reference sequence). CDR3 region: CASSSDLRVGSYGYTF. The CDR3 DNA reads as TGTGCCAGCAGCTCCGACCTACGGGTTGGTAGCTATGGCTACACCTTC.

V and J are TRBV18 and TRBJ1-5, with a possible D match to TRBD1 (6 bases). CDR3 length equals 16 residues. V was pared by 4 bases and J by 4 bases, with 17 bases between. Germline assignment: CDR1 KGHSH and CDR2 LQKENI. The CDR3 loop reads CASSQNPQGTNQPQHF. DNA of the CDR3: TGTGCCAGCTCACAGAACCCCCAGGGGACAAATCAGCCCCAGCATTTT.

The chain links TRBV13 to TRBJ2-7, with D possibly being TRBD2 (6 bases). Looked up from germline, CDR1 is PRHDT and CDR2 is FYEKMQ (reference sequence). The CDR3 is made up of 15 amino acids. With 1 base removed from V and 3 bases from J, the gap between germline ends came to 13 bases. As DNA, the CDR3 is TGTGCCAGCAGCTTAGACCTGGGGGGTCTCTACGAGCAGTACTTC. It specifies CASSLDLGGLYEQYF.

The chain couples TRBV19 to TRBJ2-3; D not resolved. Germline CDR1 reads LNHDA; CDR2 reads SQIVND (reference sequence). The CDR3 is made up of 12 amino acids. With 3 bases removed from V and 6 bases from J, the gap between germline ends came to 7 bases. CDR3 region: CASSIGWDTQYF. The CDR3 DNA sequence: TGTGCCAGTAGTATTGGCTGGGATACGCAGTATTTT.

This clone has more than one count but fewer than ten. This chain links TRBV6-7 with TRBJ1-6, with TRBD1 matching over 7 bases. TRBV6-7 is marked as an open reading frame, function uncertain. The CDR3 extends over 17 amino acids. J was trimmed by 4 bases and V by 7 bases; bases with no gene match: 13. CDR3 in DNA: TGTGCCAGCATACCGAAACGGGACAGAGCTTATAATTCACCCCTCCACTTT. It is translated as CASIPKRDRAYNSPLHF.

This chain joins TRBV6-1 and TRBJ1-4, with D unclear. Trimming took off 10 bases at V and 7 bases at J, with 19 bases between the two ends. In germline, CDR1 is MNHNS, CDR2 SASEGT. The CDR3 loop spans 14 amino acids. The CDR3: CATSLGGPGEKLFF. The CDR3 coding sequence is TGTGCCACCAGCCTCGGAGGGCCAGGTGAAAAACTGTTTTTT.

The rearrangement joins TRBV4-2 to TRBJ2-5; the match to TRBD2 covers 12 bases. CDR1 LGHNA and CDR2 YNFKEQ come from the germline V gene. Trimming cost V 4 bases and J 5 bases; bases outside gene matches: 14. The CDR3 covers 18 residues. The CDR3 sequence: CASSPLPSGGVVTETQYF. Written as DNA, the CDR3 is TGTGCCAGCAGCCCCCTTCCTAGCGGGGGGGTGGTTACTGAGACCCAGTACTTC.

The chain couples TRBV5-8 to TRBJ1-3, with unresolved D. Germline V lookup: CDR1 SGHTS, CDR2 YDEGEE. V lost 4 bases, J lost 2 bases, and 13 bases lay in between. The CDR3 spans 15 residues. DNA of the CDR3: TGTGCCAGCAGCCTAAACACAATGACTGGAAACACCATATATTTT. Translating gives CASSLNTMTGNTIYF.

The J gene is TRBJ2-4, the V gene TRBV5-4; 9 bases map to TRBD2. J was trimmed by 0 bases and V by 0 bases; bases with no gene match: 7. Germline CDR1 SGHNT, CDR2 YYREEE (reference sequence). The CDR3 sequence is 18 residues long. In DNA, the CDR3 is TGTGCCAGCAGCTTGGGCGGGGGGGCGGATTTAGCCAAAAACATTCAGTACTTC. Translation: CASSLGGGADLAKNIQYF. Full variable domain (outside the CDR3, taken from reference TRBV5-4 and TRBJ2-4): ETGVTQSPTHLIKTRGQQVTLRCSSQSGHNTVSWYQQALGQGPQFIFQYYREEENGRGNFPPRFSGLQFPNYSSELNVNALELDDSALYLCASSLGGGADLAKNIQYFGAGTRLSVL.

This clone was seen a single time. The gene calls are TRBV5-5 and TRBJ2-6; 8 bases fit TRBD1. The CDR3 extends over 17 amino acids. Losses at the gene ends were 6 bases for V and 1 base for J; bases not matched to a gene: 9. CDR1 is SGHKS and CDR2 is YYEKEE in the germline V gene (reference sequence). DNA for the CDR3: TGTGCCAGCAATTCCGGGACAGGCACATCTGGGGCCAACGTCCTGACTTTC. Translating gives CASNSGTGTSGANVLTF.

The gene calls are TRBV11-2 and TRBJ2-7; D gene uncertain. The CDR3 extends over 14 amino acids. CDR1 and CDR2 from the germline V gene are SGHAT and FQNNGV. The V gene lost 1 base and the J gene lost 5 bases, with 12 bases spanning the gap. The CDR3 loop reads CASSLGSRAHEQYF. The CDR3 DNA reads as TGTGCCAGCAGCTTAGGGAGTAGGGCGCACGAGCAGTACTTC.

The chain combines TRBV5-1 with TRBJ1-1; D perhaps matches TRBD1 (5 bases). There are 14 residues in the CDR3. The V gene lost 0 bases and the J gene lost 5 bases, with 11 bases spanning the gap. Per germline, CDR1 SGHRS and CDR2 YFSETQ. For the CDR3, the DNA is TGCGCCAGCAGCTTGGTAGGGGCTGATACTGAAGCTTTCTTT. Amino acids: CASSLVGADTEAFF.